These T cell receptor beta chains were read from a single sample in a study of spatial heterogeneity in lung cancer. TCRdb used MiXCR to reprocess the 5' RACE reads, holding one entry per CDR3 protein. The sample records roughly 38,000 distinct CDR3 sequences, 3% to 3.5% being singletons. The sequenced sample was normal lung tissue next to the tumor, obtained at surgery. All receptors derive from a male donor with early-stage non-small cell lung cancer. Both conserved end residues are part of each CDR3. D genes are given only for firm matches. Clone sizes are given selectively: once, few, many, or a class where the clone is expanded.

cdr3_nt	cdr3_aa	cdr3_length	j_call	clone_size	v_call	d_call
TGTGCCAGCAGTCCGATAAGTCTGGGGACTGAAGCTTTCTTT	CASSPISLGTEAFF	14	TRBJ1-1	medium-sized	TRBV28	.
TGTGCCAGCAGTTCAGGCGGGACGACGGCGAACACTGAAGCTTTCTTT	CASSSGGTTANTEAFF	16	TRBJ1-1	many	TRBV28	.
TGCAGCGTCCGGGGTCTAGCGGGAGACGGGGAGCTGTTTTTT	CSVRGLAGDGELFF	14	TRBJ2-2	many	TRBV29-1	TRBD2
TGCGCCAGCAGTCATGTGCTGCCGGGACCCCGATACAATGAGCAGTTCTTC	CASSHVLPGPRYNEQFF	17	TRBJ2-1	many	TRBV23-1	.
TGTGCCAGCAGCTTAGGTCTCGGGAGGGACCATGAGCAGTTCTTC	CASSLGLGRDHEQFF	15	TRBJ2-1	many	TRBV7-2	TRBD2
TGCGCCAGCAGACCGAGCTCTGGGGCCAACGTCCTGACTTTC	CASRPSSGANVLTF	14	TRBJ2-6	many	TRBV4-1	.
TGCAGTGCTAGGGGCCTAGCGGGAGGCACCGGGGAGCTGTTTTTT	CSARGLAGGTGELFF	15	TRBJ2-2	many	TRBV20-1	TRBD2
TGTGCCAGCAGCTTTTCACAGAACACTGAAGCTTTCTTT	CASSFSQNTEAFF	13	TRBJ1-1	many	TRBV7-3	.
TGTGCCACCTTTCCTCTCGGGGACAGGGGGAAGTACGAGCAGTACTTC	CATFPLGDRGKYEQYF	16	TRBJ2-7	many	TRBV28	TRBD1
TGTGCCAGCAGCCGGAGGGCCTCGGGGGCCAACGTCCTGACTTTC	CASSRRASGANVLTF	15	TRBJ2-6	.	TRBV13	.
TGTGCCAGCAGTCTGGCTTCGACAGGGAGGGGCAATGAGCAGTTCTTC	CASSLASTGRGNEQFF	16	TRBJ2-1	many	TRBV6-5	.
TGTGCCACCAGTGATGTGGTAGCGCGGGATACGCAGTATTTT	CATSDVVARDTQYF	14	TRBJ2-3	many	TRBV24-1	.
TGCAGTGCTCAAGACGGAATCTCTAGCACAGATACGCAGTATTTT	CSAQDGISSTDTQYF	15	TRBJ2-3	many	TRBV20-1	.
TGCGCCAGTAGCAGGGGGGAAGGCACTGAAGCTTTCTTT	CASSRGEGTEAFF	13	TRBJ1-1	many	TRBV5-1	TRBD1
TGCAGCGTAACACTGGTAGGTTGGGCGTACGAGCAGTACTTC	CSVTLVGWAYEQYF	14	TRBJ2-7	many	TRBV29-1	.
TGTGCCAGCAGCTTAAGAGGGCCTAATGAAAAACTGTTTTTT	CASSLRGPNEKLFF	14	TRBJ1-4	many	TRBV7-6	.
TGTGCCTGGAGAGATGTCGGTGAAGCTTTCTTT	CAWRDVGEAFF	11	TRBJ1-1	many	TRBV30	.
TGTGCCAGCAGCTTAAGGGCGGGGGCCTATAATTCACCCCTCCACTTT	CASSLRAGAYNSPLHF	16	TRBJ1-6	.	TRBV7-2	.
TGTGCCAGCAGTGTTCGGGGTGCTCGGGCAACTAGCGGGAGCTCCTACGAGCAGTACTTC	CASSVRGARATSGSSYEQYF	20	TRBJ2-7	few	TRBV6-1	TRBD2
TGCGCCAGCAGTTTCACAGGGATTCAAGAGACCCAGTACTTC	CASSFTGIQETQYF	14	TRBJ2-5	many	TRBV10-2	.
TGCAGTGCTAGAGCGAGGGAACAGCCCCAGCATTTT	CSARAREQPQHF	12	TRBJ1-5	medium-sized	TRBV20-1	.
TGTGCCAGCAGCCGGTTGGTTGCAGGGGCAAACACTGAAGCTTTCTTT	CASSRLVAGANTEAFF	16	TRBJ1-1	many	TRBV3-1	.